These 21 T cell receptor beta chains were all obtained from the same sample, sequenced in a study of T cells in Graves' hyperthyroidism and ophthalmopathy. TCR beta CDR3 regions were amplified from RNA. Researchers ran a first-round RT-PCR on the TCR CDR3 using the HTBI primer set. TCRdb reprocessed the multiplex PCR reads via MiXCR and lists one record per CDR3 protein. The sample contains some 620,000 distinct CDR3 sequences, 15% to 20% of which appear only once. Sequencing was done on a sample of blood. Receptors originate from a woman aged 25 to 39 with Graves' hyperthyroidism.

This clonotype has a count of ten or more. The chain links TRBV9 to TRBJ1-1; possibly TRBD1 for D (6 bases). Germline loops: CDR1 SGDLS, CDR2 YYNGEE. The CDR3 contains 13 residues. Trimming removed 5 bases at V and 4 bases at J, with 12 bases between. CDR3 region: CASSEDSATEAFF. DNA for the CDR3: TGTGCCAGCAGTGAGGACAGCGCCACTGAAGCTTTCTTT.

In this sample, this clonotype turned up many times. The CDR3 sequence: CASSSGGLAVSSYNEQFF. The CDR3 DNA reads TGTGCCAGCAGTTCTGGGGGGCTAGCGGTTAGCTCCTACAATGAGCAGTTCTTC. The rearrangement links TRBV27 to TRBJ2-1, with D possibly matching TRBD2 (7 bases). There are 18 residues in the CDR3. V was cut by 4 bases and J by 0 bases, with 19 bases left in between. Germline values: CDR1 MNHEY, CDR2 SMNVEV (reference sequence).

The V call is TRBV19, the J call TRBJ2-1; no clear D. Germline assignment: CDR1 LNHDA and CDR2 SQIVND (reference sequence). The CDR3 covers 13 residues. V lost 7 bases, J lost 2 bases, and 9 bases lay in between. CDR3 region: CASTDWTYNEQFF. CDR3 nucleotide sequence: TGTGCCAGTACCGACTGGACCTACAATGAGCAGTTCTTC.

The chain joins TRBV29-1 to TRBJ2-1, with 11 bases matching TRBD2. Looked up from germline, CDR1 is SQVTM and CDR2 is ANQGSEA. Trimming removed 4 bases from V and 15 bases from J; junction bases left unmatched: 11. The CDR3 extends over 13 amino acids. The DNA of the CDR3 is TGCAGCGTTGTTTCATTAGCGGGAGGGCAGGGGTTCTTC. Amino acid sequence: CSVVSLAGGQGFF.

This clonotype was detected once. V and J are TRBV6-2 or TRBV6-3 and TRBJ2-1; D possibly corresponds to TRBD1 (6 bases). V lost 5 bases and J 1 base, leaving 12 bases between the germline ends. Germline V gives CDR1 MNHEY, CDR2 SVGEGT. The CDR3 loop spans 15 amino acids. This CDR3 reads CASSLTGWSYNEQFF. The CDR3 coding sequence is TGTGCCAGCAGTCTAACAGGGTGGTCCTACAATGAGCAGTTCTTC.

This chain uses TRBV24-1 with TRBJ1-1; D not certain. CDR1 and CDR2 from the germline V gene are KGHDR and SFDVKD. Trimming left V 2 bases short and J 7 bases short, with 4 bases between. The CDR3 is 11 residues long. The CDR3 DNA sequence: TGTGCCACCAGTGATTCCCTTGAAGCTTTCTTT. The encoded protein is CATSDSLEAFF.

The chain recombines TRBV30 with TRBJ1-2; a weak D match, TRBD1 (5 bases). The length of the CDR3 is 14 residues. V was cut by 0 bases and J by 4 bases, with 12 bases left in between. Germline values: CDR1 GTSNPN, CDR2 SVGIG (reference sequence). In DNA, the CDR3 is TGTGCCTGGAGTGTAGCAGGGATCGTCTATGGCTACACCTTC. As protein: CAWSVAGIVYGYTF.

J is TRBJ1-3 and V is TRBV5-1; no firm D call. CDR3 length: 13 amino acids. Germline assignment: CDR1 SGHRS and CDR2 YFSETQ. With 0 bases removed from V and 6 bases from J, the gap between germline ends came to 7 bases. This CDR3 is CASSLDPLNTIYF. The CDR3 bases are TGCGCCAGCAGCTTGGACCCTCTAAACACCATATATTTT.

This clonotype was seen at least ten times. This chain joins TRBV20-1 and TRBJ2-5; a weak D match, TRBD1 (6 bases). V was clipped by 6 bases and J by 3 bases, with 23 bases between them. CDR1 and CDR2 (germline): DFQATT, SNEGSKA (reference sequence). The CDR3 sequence is 16 residues long. The CDR3 nucleotides read TGCAGTGCATCCCGGACATACAGGGATCACGAAGAGACCCAGTACTTC. Amino acid sequence: CSASRTYRDHEETQYF.

There are a few counts of this clonotype. The gene calls are TRBV24-1 and TRBJ1-1; 7 positions match TRBD1. V dropped 9 bases and J dropped 8; count of bases not matched to a gene: 5. The CDR3 runs to 11 residues. Germline-derived CDR1 and CDR2 are KGHDR and SFDVKD. Here the CDR3 reads CATAQGQEAFF. The CDR3 DNA reads TGTGCCACCGCCCAGGGACAGGAAGCTTTCTTT.

Many counts were recorded for this clonotype. The CDR3 DNA reads as TGTGCCTGGAGTACCGGAACATATAGCAATCAGCCCCAGCATTTT. Translating gives CAWSTGTYSNQPQHF. This chain connects TRBV30 to TRBJ1-5; no definite D call. Trimming shortened V by 2 bases and J by 0 bases, and 11 bases separated the two germline ends. CDR1 is GTSNPN and CDR2 is SVGIG in the germline V gene (reference sequence). The length of the CDR3 is 15 residues.

This clonotype has at least ten counts. This chain joins TRBV28 and TRBJ2-7; the match to TRBD1 covers 9 bases. The CDR3 extends over 14 amino acids. The V and J ends lost 11 bases and 1 base, in that order; junction bases with no gene match: 9. Per the germline V gene, CDR1 is MDHEN and CDR2 is SYDVKM. CDR3 residues: CASQGTGLSYEQYF. CDR3 nucleotide sequence: TGTGCCTCTCAGGGGACAGGGCTATCCTACGAGCAGTACTTC.

This clonotype was counted many times. This chain joins TRBV6-2 or TRBV6-3 and TRBJ2-1; tentatively, D is TRBD2 (6 bases). This CDR3 has 15 residues. Germline V gene sequence: CDR1 MNHEY, CDR2 SVGEGT. The germline V and J ends were trimmed by 6 bases and 8 bases, with 20 bases remaining between them. For the CDR3, the DNA is TGTGCCAGCAGCCACCGGGACTCCACAACGCATGAGCAGTTCTTC. Its protein is CASSHRDSTTHEQFF.

The chain employs TRBV3-1 and TRBJ2-7; TRBD2 aligns across 8 bases. V shed 4 bases, J shed 0 bases, and the junction held 5 bases outside the gene matches. Germline V gene data show CDR1 as LGHDT and CDR2 as YNNKEL (reference sequence). There are 15 residues in the CDR3. CDR3 bases: TGTGCCAGCAGCCTGACTAGCGCCCCCTCCTACGAGCAGTACTTC. Protein sequence: CASSLTSAPSYEQYF.

Comments on this clonotype: An end of the junction differs from the germline gene, which may be a read error. J is TRBJ2-4 and V is TRBV27; maybe TRBD2 (5 bases). The CDR3 covers 15 residues. Germline V lookup: CDR1 MNHEY, CDR2 SMNVEV (reference sequence). The CDR3 sequence is CTSSPFGLDKNIQYF. For the CDR3, the DNA is TGTACCAGCAGCCCCTTCGGACTGGACAAAAACATTCAGTACTTC.

This clonotype was recorded at least ten times. The chain uses TRBV18 and TRBJ1-1; unclear D gene. Trimming cost V 4 bases and J 4 bases, with 10 bases left between them. Germline CDR1 reads KGHSH; CDR2 reads LQKENI. CDR3 length equals 13 residues. CDR3: CASSLDRSTEAFF. The CDR3, as DNA: TGTGCCAGCTCACTGGACCGTAGCACTGAAGCTTTCTTT.

The chain joins TRBV3-1 to TRBJ1-5; D gene uncertain. This CDR3 spans 15 amino acids. Germline CDR1 reads LGHDT; CDR2 reads YNNKEL (reference sequence). V was cut by 0 bases and J by 6 bases, with 12 bases left in between. The CDR3 DNA reads as TGTGCCAGCAGCCAAGATCCAGGATGGGGTCAGCCCCAGCATTTT. Protein sequence: CASSQDPGWGQPQHF.

This clonotype was detected only a few times. The chain employs TRBV19 and TRBJ2-2; TRBD2 aligns across 7 bases. This CDR3 comprises 15 residues. Trimming removed 6 bases from V and 4 bases from J; junction bases left unmatched: 8. CDR1 LNHDA and CDR2 SQIVND come from the germline V gene (reference sequence). As DNA, the CDR3 is TGTGCCAGTAGGACCGGGCCGGGGGGCACCGGGGAGCTGTTTTTT. Protein product: CASRTGPGGTGELFF.

The chain joins TRBV7-2 to TRBJ2-1; the match to TRBD2 covers 8 bases. Germline CDR1 is SGHTA and CDR2 is FQGNSA. The CDR3 runs to 16 residues. The ends lost 1 base at V and 8 bases at J; junction bases unmatched: 10. Written as DNA, the CDR3 is TGTGCCAGCAGCTTAGTTGTATTTGCGGGGGGCGATGAGCAGTTCTTC. It is translated as CASSLVVFAGGDEQFF.

This clonotype was observed a handful of times. The genes are TRBV6-1 and TRBJ2-2; 8 nucleotides agree with TRBD1. In germline, CDR1 is MNHNS, CDR2 SASEGT. This CDR3 spans 14 amino acids. J was trimmed by 6 bases and V by 5 bases; bases with no gene match: 5. The CDR3 loop reads CASSPTGDAGELFF. CDR3 nucleotides: TGTGCCAGCAGTCCGACAGGGGATGCCGGGGAGCTGTTTTTT.

J is TRBJ1-6 and V is TRBV20-1; D gene ambiguous. The CDR3 covers 14 residues. The germline V gene encodes CDR1 DFQATT and CDR2 SNEGSKA (reference sequence). Trimming stripped 3 bases from V and 7 bases from J, with 13 bases between. CDR3 DNA: TGCAGTGCTAGTCAGCAAAGAATAAATTCACCCCTCCACTTT. This encodes CSASQQRINSPLHF.